What follows is one T cell receptor beta chain and its context. This record belongs to a study of blood T cell repertoires in COVID-19. Libraries were prepared by immunoSEQ multiplex PCR; TCRdb keeps only in-frame clonotypes and omits some of them. The sample yields under 100,000 clones, roughly four fifths seen once. From germline, CDR1 is SGDLS and CDR2 YYNGEE. The CDR3 sequence is 12 residues long. Trimming pared 1 base from V and 10 bases from J, leaving 10 bases between. The clonotype was recovered from a man in his fifties or sixties with acute or convalescent COVID-19. The chain is built from TRBV9 and TRBJ2-3; possible D gene TRBD2, 5 bases. The material sequenced was peripheral blood. The CDR3 loop reads CASSVLVGAQYF. The CDR3 DNA reads as TGTGCCAGCAGCGTATTGGTCGGGGCGCAGTATTTT.